This T cell receptor (beta chain) was sequenced during a study of cytomegalovirus exposure and HLA in healthy donors. 13 Jbeta primers and 60 Vbeta primers were used for the PCR. The table came from immunoSEQ multiplex PCR; TCRdb's copy has only in-frame clones and leaves some out. Altogether 150,000 or so clones are present, around four fifths being singletons, with the ten largest covering less than 2%. This clone was detected only once. Its antigen is currently unknown. Whole-study results and caveats: For presence/absence analyses, sequencing depth was assumed to be roughly uniform across donors. Analysis was carried out at a later point, and it linked a missense DCLRE1C variant to TCR beta V- and J-gene trimming.

Trimming took 0 bases from V and 6 from J, leaving 9 bases between them. Germline CDR1 is LGHNA and CDR2 is YSLEER. The CDR3 loop spans 13 amino acids. This TCR was recovered from a man younger than 30 in good health and CMV-seronegative. Source material: PBMCs. The rearrangement uses TRBV4-3 and TRBJ2-7; D is perhaps TRBD2 (5 bases). Here the CDR3 reads CASSQEAGGEQYF. The DNA of the CDR3 is TGCGCCAGCAGCCAAGAGGCGGGCGGCGAGCAGTACTTC.